These 23 T cell receptor beta chains were sequenced from one sample in a study of blood T cell repertoires in COVID-19. Repertoires were generated with immunoSEQ multiplex PCR, while TCRdb's copy carries only in-frame clones and drops some. This table holds over 110,000 clones, 81% found once. Sequenced: peripheral blood. Every receptor here comes from a human donor in a cohort sampled during active COVID-19.

For the CDR3, the DNA is TGTGCCAGCAGCCTCAGGTATGAAGAGACCCAGTACTTC. It yields the protein CASSLRYEETQYF. V is TRBV3-1 (or the pseudogene TRBV3-2) and J is TRBJ2-5; D unclear. Germline lookup yields CDR1 LGHDT and CDR2 YNNKEL (reference sequence). The CDR3 spans 13 residues. V lost 4 bases, J lost 3 bases, and 9 bases lay in between.

This rearrangement joins TRBV7-3 to TRBJ2-2; tentative D call: TRBD1 (6 bases). The CDR3 runs 15 residues. Germline CDR1 is SGHTA and CDR2 is FQGTGA. The V and J ends lost 0 bases and 3 bases respectively, with 8 bases between them. The CDR3, as DNA: TGTGCCAGCAGCTTAACGGGACACTACACCGGGGAGCTGTTTTTT. This sequence encodes CASSLTGHYTGELFF.

The chain uses TRBV5-8 and TRBJ1-2, with D possibly TRBD1 on 5 matching bases. Trimming pared 0 bases from V and 6 bases from J, leaving 9 bases between. The CDR3 has 13 residues. The V gene's germline CDR1 is SGHTS and CDR2 YDEGEE. The CDR3 DNA sequence: TGTGCCAGCAGCTTGGGTCCGGGGGATGGCTACACCTTC. It is translated as CASSLGPGDGYTF.

J is TRBJ2-2 and V is TRBV5-4; TRBD2 matches at 11 bases. The CDR3 spans 14 residues. J was trimmed by 7 bases and V by 4 bases; bases with no gene match: 3. Germline values: CDR1 SGHNT, CDR2 YYREEE (reference sequence). The CDR3 DNA reads as TGTGCCAGCAGCAACGGACTAGCGGGCGGGGAGCTGTTTTTT. It codes for CASSNGLAGGELFF.

The CDR3 DNA reads as TGTGCCACCAAAGGGGCGGATTTATACGAGCAGTACTTC. It yields the protein CATKGADLYEQYF. V usage is TRBV27 and J usage is TRBJ2-7; TRBD1 is a possible D gene (5 bases). The CDR3 has 13 residues. Germline CDR1 reads MNHEY; CDR2 reads SMNVEV (reference sequence). V lost 10 bases to trimming and J lost 4 bases, with 17 bases between them.

The chain links TRBV21-1 to TRBJ2-7; the table's D call, TRBD2, was not checked against the DNA. TRBV21-1 constitutes a pseudogene. The CDR3 sequence is 16 residues long. CDR3 protein: CASRGTSGRAGSEQYF. The CDR3 region has the DNA TGTGCCAGCAGGGGGACTAGCGGGAGGGCCGGGTCCGAGCAGTACTTC.

The chain joins TRBV7-9 to TRBJ2-1; D gene unclear. The V gene's germline CDR1 is SEHNR and CDR2 FQNEAQ (reference sequence). The CDR3 length is 11 residues. Trimming removed 3 bases at V and 8 bases at J, with 5 bases between. Here the CDR3 DNA reads TGTGCCAGCAGCTTTTTCGATGAGCAGTTCTTC. Its translation is CASSFFDEQFF.

This clone was picked up a small number of times. V gene TRBV5-6 combines with J gene TRBJ2-6; D gene unclear. Trimming left V 0 bases short and J 0 bases short, with 4 bases between. The CDR3 totals 15 residues. Per the germline V gene, CDR1 is SGHDT and CDR2 is YYEEEE. As DNA, the CDR3 is TGTGCCAGCAGCTTGGGGGCCTCTGGGGCCAACGTCCTGACTTTC. This codes for CASSLGASGANVLTF.

The CDR3 protein is CAIRTGFDSYEQYF. CDR3 DNA: TGTGCCATCAGGACAGGGTTTGATTCCTACGAGCAGTACTTC. The rearrangement uses TRBV10-3 and TRBJ2-7, with TRBD1 matching over 7 bases. CDR1 ENHRY and CDR2 SYGVKD come from the germline V gene. CDR3 length: 14 amino acids. With 6 bases clipped from V and 1 base from J, the junction kept 6 bases outside the gene matches.

The rearrangement uses TRBV21-1 and TRBJ1-4; TRBD1, the table's D call, lacks a check against the DNA. TRBV21-1 is labeled a pseudogene. The CDR3 extends over 15 amino acids. The CDR3 loop reads CASSKEGQGGEKLFF. The CDR3, as DNA: TGTGCCAGCAGCAAAGAGGGGCAGGGCGGTGAAAAACTGTTTTTT.

The gene calls are TRBV29-1 and TRBJ2-3, with 9 nucleotides matching TRBD2. With V trimmed by 6 bases and J by 5 bases, 9 bases remained unmatched. This CDR3 is 14 amino acids long. Germline V CDR1 and CDR2: SQVTM, ANQGSEA. The CDR3 here is CSVAIGGRGDTQYF. Written as DNA, the CDR3 is TGCAGCGTGGCCATCGGCGGGAGGGGAGATACGCAGTATTTT.

The V and J genes are TRBV28 and TRBJ1-3; TRBD1 matches 12 bases. Germline CDR1 reads MDHEN; CDR2 reads SYDVKM. The ends lost 4 bases at V and 5 bases at J; junction bases unmatched: 15. This CDR3 has 19 amino acids. The CDR3 sequence: CASSWHRDRGRLRRNTIYF. In nucleotides, the CDR3 is TGTGCCAGCAGTTGGCACCGGGACAGGGGGCGGTTGCGGCGAAACACCATATATTTT. Using reference TRBV28 and TRBJ1-3 for the parts outside the CDR3, the full variable domain is DVKVTQSSRYLVKRTGEKVFLECVQDMDHENMFWYRQDPGLGLRLIYFSYDVKMKEKGDIPEGYSVSREKKERFSLILESASTNQTSMYLCASSWHRDRGRLRRNTIYFGEGSWLTVV.

The chain couples TRBV5-1 to TRBJ2-1; 13 bases agree with TRBD2. Germline CDR1 SGHRS, CDR2 YFSETQ. V was clipped by 6 bases and J by 8 bases; unmatched bases: 8. The CDR3 totals 15 residues. CDR3 sequence (DNA): TGCGCCAGCACCCCGGGACTAGCGGGAATGTATGAGCAGTTCTTC. Translated: CASTPGLAGMYEQFF.

V and J are TRBV25-1 and TRBJ1-2; the match to TRBD1 covers 7 bases. Per the germline V gene, CDR1 is MGHDK and CDR2 is SYGVNS. J lost 0 bases, V lost 3 bases, and 4 bases had no gene match. The CDR3 extends over 15 amino acids. The CDR3, as DNA: TGTGCCAGCAGTGACCCCGGACAGGCTAACTATGGCTACACCTTC. Translation gives CASSDPGQANYGYTF.

This clone has a handful of counts. This rearrangement joins TRBV3-1 (or the pseudogene TRBV3-2) to TRBJ2-3; 9 bases line up with TRBD2. Germline-derived CDR1 and CDR2 are LGHDT and YNNKEL (reference sequence). Trimming at V came to 4 bases and at J to 2 bases, leaving 10 bases not matched to a gene. The CDR3 covers 17 residues. For the CDR3, the DNA is TGTGCCAGCAGCCGAATGCAGACTAGCGGAAACACAGATACGCAGTATTTT. This translates into CASSRMQTSGNTDTQYF.

The rearrangement joins TRBV29-1 to TRBJ2-1, with D possibly TRBD2 on 6 matching bases. V lost 8 bases to trimming and J lost 6 bases, with 32 bases between them. Germline CDR1 reads SQVTM; CDR2 reads ANQGSEA. This CDR3 spans 18 amino acids. In DNA, the CDR3 is TGCAGCCCTAAGGGAGTCGGGGGTGGGGGATGGGATTTCAATGAGCAGTTCTTC. Translated, it gives CSPKGVGGGGWDFNEQFF.

The chain carries TRBV19 and TRBJ1-1, with D perhaps matching TRBD1 (5 bases). The ends were cut back, 7 bases at V and 5 bases at J, with 17 bases in the middle. Germline V gives CDR1 LNHDA, CDR2 SQIVND (reference sequence). This CDR3 spans 14 amino acids. The CDR3 region is CASKNGQGRTEAFF. As DNA, the CDR3 is TGTGCCAGTAAAAATGGGCAGGGAAGGACTGAAGCTTTCTTT.

The chain recombines TRBV6-6 with TRBJ2-7; unclear D gene. The germline V gene encodes CDR1 MNHNY and CDR2 SVGAGI (reference sequence). The germline V and J ends were trimmed by 5 bases and 2 bases, with 22 bases remaining between them. The CDR3 extends over 17 amino acids. Here the CDR3 reads CASSPQLSSILTYEQYF. CDR3 coding DNA: TGTGCCAGCAGTCCCCAACTTAGCAGTATCCTAACCTACGAGCAGTACTTC.

The chain has TRBV15 and TRBJ2-7; D might be TRBD2 (6 bases). Trimming shortened V by 1 base and J by 2 bases, and 12 bases separated the two germline ends. Germline-derived CDR1 and CDR2 are LNHNV and YYDKDF (reference sequence). The CDR3 consists of 15 residues. The CDR3 here is CATSRGREGAYEQYF. The CDR3 coding sequence is TGTGCCACCAGCAGAGGGAGGGAAGGGGCCTACGAGCAGTACTTC.

In this sample, this clone turned up a few times. The chain recombines TRBV7-3 with TRBJ1-2; possibly TRBD1 for D (5 bases). The CDR3 is made up of 15 amino acids. Between the trimmed V and J ends, which lost 2 bases and 2 bases, there was a span of 12 bases. Per the germline V gene, CDR1 is SGHTA and CDR2 is FQGTGA. CDR3 DNA: TGTGCCAGCAGCTTATCGGGGGACGGCAACTATGGCTACACCTTC. Protein sequence: CASSLSGDGNYGYTF. Variable domain in full (rest from reference TRBV7-3 and TRBJ1-2): GAGVSQTPSNKVTEKGKYVELRCDPISGHTALYWYRQSLGQGPEFLIYFQGTGAADDSGLPNDRFFAVRPEGSVSTLKIQRTERGDSAVYLCASSLSGDGNYGYTFGSGTRLTVV.

The chain links TRBV9 to TRBJ2-5; D gene uncertain. Germline lookup yields CDR1 SGDLS and CDR2 YYNGEE. Trimming removed 3 bases from V and 1 base from J, with 7 bases in between. This CDR3 has 13 amino acids. CDR3 amino acids: CASSARFQETQYF. The CDR3, as DNA: TGTGCCAGCAGCGCCCGGTTCCAAGAGACCCAGTACTTC.

This chain joins TRBV7-3 and TRBJ2-7; 7 nucleotides line up with TRBD1. The CDR3 covers 14 residues. From germline, CDR1 is SGHTA and CDR2 FQGTGA. V gave up 5 bases and J gave up 1 base; unmatched junction bases: 5. This chain's CDR3 is CASSPTGLSYEQYF. DNA for the CDR3: TGTGCCAGCAGCCCGACAGGGCTATCCTACGAGCAGTACTTC.

This clone was seen only once. The chain uses TRBV10-3 and TRBJ2-1; possible D gene TRBD2, 5 bases. From germline, CDR1 is ENHRY and CDR2 SYGVKD. The CDR3 spans 12 residues. DNA of the CDR3: TGTGCTACCGAGGGCAGGCGCAATGAGCAGTTCTTC. Protein product: CATEGRRNEQFF.